The 5 T cell receptor beta chains reported below all come from one sample, sequenced in a study of blood T cell repertoires in COVID-19. Produced via immunoSEQ multiplex PCR; TCRdb's table is partial and in-frame only. Of approximately 440,000 clones in the sample, about 85% are singletons; the top ten hold 0.7%. Sequenced material: PBMCs or T cells enriched from blood (not recorded which). The receptors come from a woman between 18 and 29 years old who had recovered from COVID-19.

This chain links TRBV2 with TRBJ2-5, with a weak D call TRBD2 (5 bases). The CDR3 covers 16 residues. CDR1 SNHLY and CDR2 FYNNEI come from the germline V gene. The V end was cut by 2 bases, the J end by 1 base, with 14 bases between. This CDR3 reads CASSENQRVPQETQYF. For the CDR3, the DNA is TGTGCCAGCAGTGAAAATCAGAGGGTTCCCCAAGAGACCCAGTACTTC.

The CDR3, as DNA: TGTGCCAGCCGCCTCGCGGGGCCCTCCTACAATGAGCAGTTCTTC. Residues: CASRLAGPSYNEQFF. The chain carries TRBV6-5 and TRBJ2-1; TRBD2 is a possible D gene (6 bases). CDR1 MNHEY and CDR2 SVGAGI come from the germline V gene. Deletions cut 8 bases from V and 0 bases from J, with 14 bases between. The CDR3 has 15 residues.

V usage is TRBV6-5 and J usage is TRBJ2-5; possibly TRBD2 for D (5 bases). The CDR3 runs to 13 residues. Trimming stripped 7 bases from V and 1 base from J, with 10 bases between. Germline values: CDR1 MNHEY, CDR2 SVGAGI. The CDR3 bases are TGTGCCAGCAAAGAGCGGATCCAAGAGACCCAGTACTTC. As protein: CASKERIQETQYF.

The chain joins TRBV5-6 to TRBJ1-1, with D perhaps matching TRBD1 (6 bases). This CDR3 has 14 residues. Per germline, CDR1 SGHDT and CDR2 YYEEEE. Deletions cut 3 bases from V and 4 bases from J, with 13 bases between. As DNA, the CDR3 is TGTGCCAGCAGCTATTCAGGGGACCTCACTGAAGCTTTCTTT. This gives the protein CASSYSGDLTEAFF.

The DNA for the CDR3 is TGTGCCAGAAGCTTAGACAGCCCTCCCTACGAGCAGTACTTC. Amino acids: CARSLDSPPYEQYF. This sequence joins TRBV5-3 and TRBJ2-7; D is perhaps TRBD1 (5 bases). TRBV5-3 is an open reading frame whose function is uncertain. CDR3 size: 14 residues. Trimming removed 2 bases from V and 2 bases from J, with 11 bases in between.